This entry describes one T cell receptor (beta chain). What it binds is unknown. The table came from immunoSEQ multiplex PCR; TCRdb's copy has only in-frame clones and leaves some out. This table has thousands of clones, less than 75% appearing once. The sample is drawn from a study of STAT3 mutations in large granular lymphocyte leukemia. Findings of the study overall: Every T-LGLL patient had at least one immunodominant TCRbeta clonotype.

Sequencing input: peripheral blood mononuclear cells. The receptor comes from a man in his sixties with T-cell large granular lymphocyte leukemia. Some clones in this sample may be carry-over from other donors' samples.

This CDR3 reads CAVQTTTSYEQYV. The CDR3 DNA reads as TGCGCCGTTCAGACGACAACCTCCTACGAGCAGTACGTC. The chain employs TRBV23-1 and TRBJ2-7; no clear D. TRBV23-1 is treated as an ORF (open reading frame) with a function not yet certain. This CDR3 is built from 13 residues. V was shortened by 11 bases and J by 0 bases, with 14 bases between the two germline ends.